This T cell receptor (beta chain) derives from a study of T cell changes during pregnancy in multiple sclerosis. Only in-frame clones appear in the TCRdb table, and some are missing; sequencing was by immunoSEQ multiplex PCR. The sample yields 60,000 to 70,000 clones, approximately 89% seen once. A word on this clone: The junction shows a germline mismatch at one end, possibly a read error.

CDR3 size: 19 residues. The germline V gene encodes CDR1 SSHAT and CDR2 FNYEAQ (reference sequence). This sample comprised peripheral blood, obtained in the third trimester of pregnancy. The rearrangement joins TRBV7-7 to TRBJ2-2; 14 nucleotides align to TRBD2. The sequence was obtained from a female donor in good health, enrolled as a control in a pregnancy study. Here the CDR3 reads CASSTRTSGGRSNTGELFF. The CDR3 DNA reads as TGTGCTAGCAGCACCCGGACTAGCGGGGGGCGAAGTAACACCGGGGAGCTGTTTTTT.